The sequence of this T cell receptor beta chain was determined in a study of a mutant IDH1 vaccine in newly diagnosed glioma. For the study at large: The patients received vaccinations eight times, in weeks 1, 3, 5, 7, 11, 15, 19 and 23. Either 4-6 weeks after radiotherapy alone or alongside temozolomide, vaccination was begun.

Described time point: week 11, during vaccination. A single vaccine dose contained 300 ug of mutant IDH1 20-mer peptide, and topical imiquimod was used with it. Tumors from donors were new WHO grade 3 or 4 IDH1-mutant astrocytomas with ATRX loss. Study-level points and caveats: Pseudoprogression showed no apparent link to changes in top peripheral T cell clonotypes.

V was trimmed by 0 bases and J by 6 bases, leaving 15 bases between them. This CDR3 has 16 amino acids. Per germline, CDR1 ENHRY and CDR2 SYGVKD. Sequenced by immunoSEQ multiplex PCR; TCRdb stores in-frame clones only, minus some. The table lists tens of thousands of clones, around 84% of them singletons, with about 2.2% in the top ten. Notes on this clone: Its antigen remains unidentified.

The sequenced sample was PBMCs, obtained from a glioma patient whose treatment included an IDH1 peptide vaccine. This TCR came from a man aged 40-49 years with glioma. The chain combines TRBV10-3 with TRBJ2-1; D gene uncertain. Here the CDR3 reads CAISESRPQAFNEQFF. In DNA form, the CDR3 reads TGTGCCATCAGTGAGTCGAGACCGCAGGCATTCAATGAGCAGTTCTTC.